Listed below are T cell receptor beta chains from one sample, sequenced in a study of T-cell memory formation after mild COVID-19. TCRdb used MiXCR to reprocess the 5' RACE reads, holding one entry per CDR3 protein. The table has 450,000 to 700,000 distinct CDR3 sequences, roughly 17% seen once. Sequencing was done on a sample of PBMCs or a T cell subset sorted from them (not recorded which). The receptors were gathered from an adult woman who had mild COVID-19 (a few samples of this study predate the infection). Cell type and time point are not known. Both conserved end residues are part of each CDR3. Each record gives: clone size, V gene, D gene, J gene, CDR3 length, CDR3 protein, CDR3 DNA. D genes are given only for firm matches. Clone size is shown for a subset of rows, as once, few, many or a class of expanded clone.

size: many
V: TRBV4-3
D: -
J: TRBJ1-2
length: 13
CDR3: CASSQDASGRHTF
DNA: TGCGCCAGCAGCCAAGATGCGAGCGGGCGTCACACCTTC

size: -
V: TRBV2
D: -
J: TRBJ1-1
length: 15
CDR3: CASSEYLGENTEAFF
DNA: TGTGCCAGCAGTGAATACCTGGGAGAGAACACTGAAGCTTTCTTT

size: few
V: TRBV6-5
D: TRBD1
J: TRBJ2-7
length: 15
CDR3: CASSPGTGGTYEQYF
DNA: TGTGCCAGCAGTCCAGGGACAGGGGGGACCTACGAGCAGTACTTC

size: few
V: TRBV15
D: TRBD1
J: TRBJ1-5
length: 14
CDR3: CATSITGGLKPQHF
DNA: TGTGCCACCAGCATAACAGGGGGCTTGAAGCCCCAGCATTTT

size: -
V: TRBV6-2/TRBV6-3
D: TRBD2
J: TRBJ2-5
length: 15
CDR3: CASSATGGRRETQYF
DNA: TGTGCCAGCTCGGCGACAGGCGGGAGGCGAGAGACCCAGTACTTC

size: few
V: TRBV7-2
D: -
J: TRBJ1-2
length: 15
CDR3: CASSLRLELNYGYTF
DNA: TGTGCCAGCAGCCTGCGACTGGAGTTGAACTATGGCTACACCTTC

size: -
V: TRBV5-6
D: -
J: TRBJ2-5
length: 15
CDR3: CASSPPRPGWETQYF
DNA: TGTGCCAGCAGCCCCCCCCGGCCGGGTTGGGAGACCCAGTACTTC

size: -
V: TRBV7-3
D: -
J: TRBJ2-2
length: 16
CDR3: CASSLPPGTSTGELFF
DNA: TGTGCCAGCAGCTTACCCCCCGGGACTTCCACCGGGGAGCTGTTTTTT

size: few
V: TRBV30
D: -
J: TRBJ1-5
length: 15
CDR3: CAWSAVPGLNQPQHF
DNA: TGTGCCTGGAGTGCGGTTCCGGGGCTCAATCAGCCCCAGCATTTT

size: -
V: TRBV10-3
D: -
J: TRBJ2-2
length: 13
CDR3: CAIRESTVGELFF
DNA: TGTGCCATCAGGGAGTCGACGGTCGGGGAGCTGTTTTTT

size: -
V: TRBV19
D: -
J: TRBJ2-1
length: 13
CDR3: CASSIGTYNEQFF
DNA: TGTGCCAGTAGTATCGGAACCTACAATGAGCAGTTCTTC

size: -
V: TRBV11-3
D: -
J: TRBJ2-3
length: 15
CDR3: CASRMRAASTDTQYF
DNA: TGTGCCAGCCGCATGCGGGCGGCCTCCACAGATACGCAGTATTTT

size: -
V: TRBV7-9
D: TRBD2
J: TRBJ2-1
length: 17
CDR3: CASSSLAGGPSGNEQFF
DNA: TGTGCCAGCAGCTCTTTAGCGGGAGGGCCCTCCGGGAATGAGCAGTTCTTC

size: -
V: TRBV4-1
D: -
J: TRBJ2-3
length: 12
CDR3: CASSQFGDTQYF
DNA: TGCGCCAGCAGCCAGTTTGGAGATACGCAGTACTTT

size: few
V: TRBV6-6
D: TRBD2
J: TRBJ2-7
length: 16
CDR3: CASSYEIGGRWYEQYF
DNA: TGTGCCAGCAGTTATGAAATCGGCGGGAGGTGGTACGAGCAGTACTTC

size: many
V: TRBV5-5
D: -
J: TRBJ2-2
length: 14
CDR3: CASSFGLNTGELFF
DNA: TGTGCCAGCAGCTTCGGACTGAACACCGGGGAGCTGTTTTTT

size: -
V: TRBV30
D: TRBD2
J: TRBJ2-3
length: 15
CDR3: CAWSVTSGSGDTQYF
DNA: TGTGCCTGGAGTGTAACTAGCGGGTCGGGAGATACGCAGTATTTT

size: -
V: TRBV5-1
D: -
J: TRBJ2-2
length: 13
CDR3: CASSPSGQGELFF
DNA: TGCGCCAGCAGCCCGAGCGGACAGGGGGAGCTGTTTTTT

size: -
V: TRBV5-6
D: TRBD1
J: TRBJ1-1
length: 15
CDR3: CASSSLRDRWTEAFF
DNA: TGTGCCAGCAGCTCTCTACGGGACAGGTGGACTGAAGCTTTCTTT

size: -
V: TRBV7-2
D: TRBD2
J: TRBJ2-3
length: 18
CDR3: CASSLQLLAGGNTDTQYF
DNA: TGTGCCAGCAGCTTACAACTCCTAGCGGGGGGGAATACAGATACGCAGTATTTT

size: few
V: TRBV24-1
D: TRBD1
J: TRBJ2-7
length: 13
CDR3: CATSDPTGGEQYF
DNA: TGTGCCACCAGTGATCCAACAGGGGGCGAGCAGTACTTC

size: -
V: TRBV6-6
D: TRBD2
J: TRBJ2-5
length: 17
CDR3: CASSTGGLAGEGETQYF
DNA: TGTGCCAGCAGTACAGGGGGACTAGCGGGAGAGGGCGAGACCCAGTACTTC

size: -
V: TRBV6-2/TRBV6-3
D: TRBD1
J: TRBJ2-2
length: 13
CDR3: CASGTGEAGELFF
DNA: TGTGCCAGCGGGACAGGGGAGGCCGGGGAGCTGTTTTTT

size: many
V: TRBV4-3
D: -
J: TRBJ2-5
length: 16
CDR3: CASSQEGVGGFETQYF
DNA: TGCGCCAGCAGCCAAGAGGGGGTTGGGGGGTTCGAGACCCAGTACTTC

size: -
V: TRBV27
D: TRBD1
J: TRBJ2-7
length: 13
CDR3: CASSYTGAYEQYF
DNA: TGTGCCAGCAGTTACACAGGGGCCTACGAGCAGTACTTC

size: -
V: TRBV4-2
D: TRBD1
J: TRBJ1-1
length: 15
CDR3: CASSHRDRGRAEAFF
DNA: TGTGCCAGCAGCCACCGGGACAGGGGGCGAGCTGAAGCTTTCTTT

size: few
V: TRBV7-2
D: TRBD2
J: TRBJ2-2
length: 17
CDR3: CASSLVAGGPNTGELFF
DNA: TGTGCCAGCAGCTTAGTGGCGGGAGGGCCGAACACCGGGGAGCTGTTTTTT

size: -
V: TRBV5-1
D: TRBD1
J: TRBJ2-2
length: 14
CDR3: CATETGDLTGELFF
DNA: TGCGCCACCGAGACAGGGGACTTAACCGGGGAGCTGTTTTTT

size: -
V: TRBV5-4
D: TRBD2
J: TRBJ2-1
length: 15
CDR3: CASSLGLAGLDEQFF
DNA: TGTGCCAGCAGCCTGGGACTAGCGGGATTGGATGAGCAGTTCTTC

size: -
V: TRBV4-1
D: TRBD1
J: TRBJ2-7
length: 14
CDR3: CASSRDRVSYEQYF
DNA: TGCGCCAGCAGCCGGGACAGGGTGTCCTACGAGCAGTACTTC

size: few
V: TRBV12-3/TRBV12-4
D: -
J: TRBJ2-7
length: 14
CDR3: CASSLSSRAYEQYF
DNA: TGTGCCAGCAGTTTGTCAAGCCGAGCCTACGAGCAGTACTTC

size: many
V: TRBV7-8
D: -
J: TRBJ2-1
length: 16
CDR3: CASSSTRGFIYNEQFF
DNA: TGTGCCAGCAGCTCGACCAGAGGGTTTATCTACAATGAGCAGTTCTTC

size: many
V: TRBV7-9
D: -
J: TRBJ1-6
length: 18
CDR3: CASSLGTSSSSYNSPLHF
DNA: TGTGCCAGCAGCTTAGGAACAAGTTCCAGCTCCTATAATTCACCCCTCCACTTT

size: -
V: TRBV7-8
D: -
J: TRBJ1-5
length: 15
CDR3: CASSPFRGDGQPQHF
DNA: TGTGCCAGCAGCCCATTTCGAGGAGATGGACAGCCCCAGCATTTT

size: -
V: TRBV29-1
D: -
J: TRBJ2-2
length: 15
CDR3: CSASPGTHNTGELFF
DNA: TGCAGCGCCTCTCCCGGGACACATAACACCGGGGAGCTGTTTTTT

size: many
V: TRBV7-2
D: TRBD2
J: TRBJ2-7
length: 14
CDR3: CASSFTSGAYEQYF
DNA: TGTGCCAGCAGCTTTACTAGCGGAGCCTACGAGCAGTACTTC

size: few
V: TRBV27
D: -
J: TRBJ1-1
length: 15
CDR3: CASSLSIRGNTEAFF
DNA: TGTGCCAGCAGTTTAAGTATTCGGGGGAACACTGAAGCTTTCTTT

size: few
V: TRBV4-1
D: -
J: TRBJ1-2
length: 15
CDR3: CASSQDVRQDYGYTF
DNA: TGCGCCAGCAGCCAAGACGTTAGGCAGGACTATGGCTACACCTTC

size: many
V: TRBV11-3
D: TRBD2
J: TRBJ2-1
length: 17
CDR3: CASSLGLAGVDYNEQFF
DNA: TGTGCCAGCAGCCTCGGACTAGCGGGAGTGGACTACAATGAGCAGTTCTTC

size: few
V: TRBV9
D: -
J: TRBJ2-3
length: 14
CDR3: CASSVWGSTDTQYF
DNA: TGTGCCAGCAGCGTATGGGGGAGCACAGATACGCAGTATTTT

size: -
V: TRBV20-1
D: -
J: TRBJ2-3
length: 13
CDR3: CSARIGDTDTQYF
DNA: TGCAGTGCTAGAATCGGGGACACAGATACGCAGTATTTT

size: few
V: TRBV7-2
D: -
J: TRBJ2-7
length: 15
CDR3: CASSLAEVASYEQYF
DNA: TGTGCCAGCAGCTTAGCGGAGGTCGCTTCCTACGAGCAGTACTTC

size: few
V: TRBV5-1
D: -
J: TRBJ2-1
length: 16
CDR3: CASSREPGLWDNEQFF
DNA: TGCGCCAGCAGCCGTGAGCCAGGGCTCTGGGACAATGAGCAGTTCTTC

size: few
V: TRBV12-3/TRBV12-4
D: -
J: TRBJ1-2
length: 13
CDR3: CASSPAEDYGYTF
DNA: TGTGCCAGCAGCCCCGCGGAGGATTATGGCTACACCTTC

size: few
V: TRBV9
D: TRBD1
J: TRBJ1-4
length: 13
CDR3: CASSEQGSEKLFF
DNA: TGTGCCAGCAGCGAACAGGGGAGCGAAAAACTGTTTTTT

size: -
V: TRBV20-1
D: TRBD1
J: TRBJ1-2
length: 15
CDR3: CSASPADRYNYGYTF
DNA: TGCAGTGCTAGTCCAGCGGACAGGTATAACTATGGCTACACCTTC

size: -
V: TRBV23-1
D: -
J: TRBJ1-4
length: 14
CDR3: CASKEGPYNEKLFF
DNA: TGCGCCAGCAAGGAGGGGCCTTATAATGAAAAACTGTTTTTT

size: few
V: TRBV5-1
D: -
J: TRBJ1-1
length: 11
CDR3: CASSRDREAFF
DNA: TGCGCCAGCAGCCGTGACAGGGAAGCTTTCTTT

size: -
V: TRBV5-4
D: -
J: TRBJ2-2
length: 15
CDR3: CASSRTGLDTGELFF
DNA: TGTGCCAGCAGTCGTACCGGCCTCGACACCGGGGAGCTGTTTTTT

size: -
V: TRBV19
D: TRBD2
J: TRBJ2-5
length: 20
CDR3: CASSIDQQGGLAGGTETQYF
DNA: TGTGCCAGTAGTATAGATCAGCAAGGAGGACTAGCGGGAGGCACGGAGACCCAGTACTTC

size: few
V: TRBV4-2
D: -
J: TRBJ1-5
length: 15
CDR3: CASTPTGEGYQPQHF
DNA: TGTGCCAGCACCCCTACGGGGGAAGGGTATCAGCCCCAGCATTTT

size: -
V: TRBV7-2
D: -
J: TRBJ2-1
length: 11
CDR3: CASSQLKEQFF
DNA: TGTGCCAGCAGTCAGCTGAAGGAGCAGTTCTTC

size: -
V: TRBV21-1
D: -
J: TRBJ1-4
length: 15
CDR3: CASSRSGCGGEKLFF
DNA: TGTGCCAGCAGCCGGTCGGGATGCGGGGGTGAAAAACTGTTTTTT

size: -
V: TRBV29-1
D: -
J: TRBJ2-5
length: 14
CDR3: CSVEVEGAWETQYF
DNA: TGCAGCGTTGAGGTGGAGGGGGCGTGGGAGACCCAGTACTTC

size: -
V: TRBV6-1
D: TRBD2
J: TRBJ2-7
length: 16
CDR3: CASRAGTSGSFYEQYF
DNA: TGTGCCAGCAGAGCTGGGACTAGCGGGAGTTTCTACGAGCAGTACTTC